These 28 T cell receptor beta chains originate from one sample sequenced in a study of cytomegalovirus exposure and HLA in healthy donors (dated by TCRdb to 2017 to 2019). Library preparation employed the immunoSEQ multiplex PCR assay. For the multiplex PCR, a mixture combining 60 forward primers for TCR Vbeta segments and 13 reverse primers for TCR Jbeta segments was used. This is the immuneACCESS table as TCRdb keeps it, with only in-frame sequences that have V and J called. A part of the clones is gone; compared with another copy, unresolved V genes explain less than half, and the rest is unexplained. The sample table includes some 150,000 clones. Of the sample, around 2.4% is held by the ten largest clones. The sample consisted of PBMCs. The receptor source for this set is a woman younger than 30 in good health and CMV-seronegative.

The chain uses TRBV7-9 and TRBJ1-2; D may be TRBD1 (5 bases). V was trimmed by 8 bases and J by 4 bases, leaving 17 bases between them. The CDR3 is 14 residues long. The V gene's germline CDR1 is SEHNR and CDR2 FQNEAQ (reference sequence). The CDR3 is CASARGGALYGYTF. CDR3 DNA: TGTGCCAGCGCCAGAGGAGGGGCCCTCTATGGCTACACCTTC.

CDR3 DNA: TGTGCCAGCAGCTTACTCTCCAGGGAAGAGACCCAGTACTTC. Encoded protein: CASSLLSREETQYF. The chain carries TRBV11-2 and TRBJ2-5, with D possibly TRBD1 on 5 matching bases. V lost 2 bases to trimming and J lost 3 bases, with 10 bases between them. The length of the CDR3 is 14 residues. Germline CDR1 reads SGHAT; CDR2 reads FQNNGV.

The chain joins TRBV7-9 to TRBJ2-1; D remains ambiguous. V was shortened by 7 bases and J by 0 bases, with 10 bases between the two germline ends. The CDR3 has 14 amino acids. Germline values: CDR1 SEHNR, CDR2 FQNEAQ (reference sequence). CDR3 nucleotides: TGTGCCAGCAACCTTCCCAGCTCCTACAATGAGCAGTTCTTC. This translates into CASNLPSSYNEQFF. The full variable domain, its missing parts supplied by reference TRBV7-9 and TRBJ2-1, is DTGVSQNPRHKITKRGQNVTFRCDPISEHNRLYWYRQTLGQGPEFLTYFQNEAQLEKSRLLSDRFSAERPKGSFSTLEIQRTEQGDSAMYLCASNLPSSYNEQFFGPGTRLTVL.

V gene TRBV6-1 combines with J gene TRBJ2-2; 11 bases align to TRBD1. Germline loops: CDR1 MNHNS, CDR2 SASEGT. The CDR3 consists of 16 residues. V was pared by 4 bases and J by 0 bases, with 1 base of the junction left unmatched. The CDR3 DNA is TGTGCCAGCAGTGGGGGACAGGGGGCGAACACCGGGGAGCTGTTTTTT. Protein product: CASSGGQGANTGELFF.

V usage is TRBV5-1 and J usage is TRBJ2-5; 11 bases are a match to TRBD2. Germline V gives CDR1 SGHRS, CDR2 YFSETQ. The CDR3 is 16 amino acids. Germline trimming cut 5 bases from V and 5 bases from J; bases unmatched to any gene: 11. The CDR3 loop reads CASRLAGVHLGETQYF. The CDR3 DNA reads TGCGCCAGCAGACTAGCGGGAGTCCATCTAGGGGAGACCCAGTACTTC.

This chain uses TRBV5-8 with TRBJ1-1, with 9 bases aligning to TRBD1. CDR3 length equals 16 residues. The V gene's germline CDR1 is SGHTS and CDR2 YDEGEE. J lost 3 bases, V lost 6 bases, and 12 bases had no gene match. The CDR3 DNA sequence: TGTGCCAGCAAATCAACCGGGGACAGGGCATACACTGAAGCTTTCTTT. As protein: CASKSTGDRAYTEAFF. The full variable domain, its missing parts supplied by reference TRBV5-8 and TRBJ1-1, is EAGVTQSPTHLIKTRGQQATLRCSPISGHTSVYWYQQALGLGLQFLLWYDEGEERNRGNFPPRFSGRQFPNYSSELNVNALELEDSALYLCASKSTGDRAYTEAFFGQGTRLTVV.

The genes are TRBV6-6 and TRBJ2-7; 11 nucleotides line up with TRBD2. J lost 1 base, V lost 4 bases, and 3 bases had no gene match. Germline CDR1 and CDR2: MNHNY and SVGAGI (reference sequence). The CDR3 has 15 residues. CDR3 in amino acids: CASSSLAGGSYEQYV. The CDR3 DNA follows: TGTGCCAGCAGTTCATTAGCGGGAGGGTCCTACGAGCAGTACGTC.

The rearrangement links TRBV6-1 to TRBJ2-7, with TRBD2 as a possible D gene (6 bases). V lost 6 bases to trimming and J lost 7 bases, with 16 bases between them. Germline CDR1 and CDR2: MNHNS and SASEGT. The CDR3 runs to 13 residues. CDR3 coding DNA: TGTGCCAGCAGCTACCAGGCTCGGGGGGAGCAGTACGTC. It encodes CASSYQARGEQYV.

The chain combines TRBV11-2 with TRBJ2-5; D is possibly TRBD2 (5 bases). Germline V gives CDR1 SGHAT, CDR2 FQNNGV. The CDR3 contains 13 residues. V lost 4 bases and J lost 5, with 11 bases in between. This CDR3 is CASSWPGMETQYF. For the CDR3, the DNA is TGTGCCAGCAGCTGGCCGGGAATGGAGACCCAGTACTTC.

The chain uses TRBV6-1 and TRBJ2-3; 9 bases line up with TRBD1. CDR1 is MNHNS and CDR2 is SASEGT in the germline V gene. The length of the CDR3 is 14 residues. V shed 6 bases and J 4 bases; nucleotides not matched to a gene: 5. The CDR3 DNA reads TGTGCCAGCAGATCCGGGACAGGGCCAGATACGCAGTATTTT. Translation: CASRSGTGPDTQYF.

The J gene is TRBJ2-5, the V gene TRBV7-8; maybe TRBD2 (5 bases). The V end lost 6 bases, the J end lost 6 bases, and 11 bases lay between the germline ends. CDR3 length: 12 amino acids. The V gene's germline CDR1 is SGHVS and CDR2 FQNEAQ. CDR3 loop: CASSPGSKTQYF. The CDR3 DNA follows: TGTGCCAGCAGTCCGGGGAGCAAGACCCAGTACTTC.

V usage is TRBV11-1 and J usage is TRBJ1-1; D remains ambiguous. The V gene's germline CDR1 is SGHAT and CDR2 FQDESV (reference sequence). Trimming removed 6 bases at V and 3 bases at J, with 20 bases between. This CDR3 has 16 residues. The chain's CDR3 is CASRLKMGRSDTEAFF. The CDR3 DNA reads as TGTGCCAGCAGATTGAAGATGGGGAGGTCGGACACTGAAGCTTTCTTT.

This CDR3 is CASAKTGGQANYGYTF. CDR3 DNA sequence: TGTGCCAGTGCGAAAACAGGGGGCCAAGCTAACTATGGCTACACCTTC. The gene calls are TRBV19 and TRBJ1-2; 9 positions match TRBD1. Germline assignment: CDR1 LNHDA and CDR2 SQIVND (reference sequence). J gave up 0 bases and V 8 bases, and 10 bases lay outside the gene matches. CDR3 length: 16 amino acids. The whole variable domain, filled in from reference TRBV19 and TRBJ1-2, reads DGGITQSPKYLFRKEGQNVTLSCEQNLNHDAMYWYRQDPGQGLRLIYYSQIVNDFQKGDIAEGYSVSREKKESFPLTVTSAQKNPTAFYLCASAKTGGQANYGYTFGSGTRLTVV.

The chain links TRBV19 to TRBJ2-5, with TRBD2 matching over 15 bases. CDR3 size: 16 residues. V lost 5 bases to trimming and J lost 3 bases; unmatched junction nucleotides: 4. The germline gives CDR1 LNHDA, CDR2 SQIVND (reference sequence). Here the CDR3 DNA reads TGTGCCAGTAGTTCCGGACTAGCGGGAGGGGAAGAGACCCAGTACTTC. It is translated as CASSSGLAGGEETQYF.

The chain couples TRBV4-3 to TRBJ1-1; D is undetermined. The CDR3 sequence is 13 residues long. V gave up 4 bases and J gave up 1 base, with 7 bases separating them. Germline V lookup: CDR1 LGHNA, CDR2 YSLEER. The CDR3 DNA sequence: TGCGCCAGCAGCCTCCACAGGAACACTGAAGCTTTCTTT. It yields the protein CASSLHRNTEAFF.

The V call is TRBV29-1, the J call TRBJ2-3, with D perhaps TRBD2 (6 bases). The CDR3 covers 14 residues. The V gene lost 2 bases and the J gene lost 6 bases, with 15 bases spanning the gap. Looked up from germline, CDR1 is SQVTM and CDR2 is ANQGSEA. This CDR3 is CSVEQGWAGDTQYF. CDR3 DNA sequence: TGCAGCGTTGAACAAGGGTGGGCGGGGGATACGCAGTATTTT.

CDR3 nucleotides: TGTGCCAGCAGCAGCACAGGGGTCCTCTACAATGAGCAGTTCTTC. As protein: CASSSTGVLYNEQFF. V usage is TRBV27 and J usage is TRBJ2-1, with 7 bases matching TRBD1. The V segment lost 6 bases and the J segment 3 bases; nucleotides outside the gene matches: 8. Germline V gene sequence: CDR1 MNHEY, CDR2 SMNVEV (reference sequence). This CDR3 has 15 residues.

This rearrangement joins TRBV2 to TRBJ1-5; no definite D call. CDR1 and CDR2 (germline): SNHLY, FYNNEI. V shed 4 bases and J shed 14 bases, with 15 bases lying between them. The CDR3 is 12 amino acids. The CDR3 DNA follows: TGTGCCAGCAGTGGGACGGCCCAGCGGGAGCATTTT. Encoded protein: CASSGTAQREHF.

The genes are TRBV30 and TRBJ2-3; TRBD1 matches at 9 bases. V shed 2 bases and J 5 bases; nucleotides not matched to a gene: 5. The CDR3 is made up of 14 amino acids. Germline CDR1 and CDR2: GTSNPN and SVGIG (reference sequence). The DNA for the CDR3 is TGTGCCTGGAGTTTCACAGGGGGCATAGATACGCAGTATTTT. Amino acids: CAWSFTGGIDTQYF.

This rearrangement joins TRBV5-8 to TRBJ1-5; D ambiguous. Germline V CDR1 and CDR2: SGHTS, YDEGEE. The V gene lost 0 bases and the J gene lost 5 bases, with 9 bases spanning the gap. CDR3 size: 14 residues. CDR3 protein: CASSLGFGDQPQHF. The CDR3 DNA follows: TGTGCCAGCAGCTTGGGGTTCGGTGATCAGCCCCAGCATTTT.

About this clone itself: Different DNA sequences within this sample yield the same CDR3. The chain couples TRBV5-1 to TRBJ2-5; D uncertain. CDR1 is SGHRS and CDR2 is YFSETQ in the germline V gene. This CDR3 is built from 13 residues. With 0 bases removed from V and 3 bases from J, the gap between germline ends came to 6 bases. The CDR3 DNA reads as TGCGCCAGCAGCTTGGTGCCAGAAGAGACCCAGTACTTC. It translates to CASSLVPEETQYF.

V and J are TRBV12-5 and TRBJ2-5; 9 bases line up with TRBD1. CDR1 LGHNT and CDR2 FRNRAP come from the germline V gene. Trimming at V came to 3 bases and at J to 3 bases, leaving 5 bases not matched to a gene. The length of the CDR3 is 15 residues. In DNA form, the CDR3 reads TGTGCTAGTGGTTTCCAAGACAGGGGGGAAGAGACCCAGTACTTC. Protein sequence: CASGFQDRGEETQYF.

This chain uses TRBV9 with TRBJ1-4, with 8 bases identical to TRBD1. Trimming took 4 bases from V and 1 from J; bases not matched to a gene: 6. Per the germline V gene, CDR1 is SGDLS and CDR2 is YYNGEE. CDR3 length: 16 residues. The chain's CDR3 is CASSPRTGRTNEKLFF. CDR3 DNA: TGTGCCAGCAGCCCCCGGACAGGGAGAACTAATGAAAAACTGTTTTTT.

The rearrangement joins TRBV4-1 to TRBJ2-3, with 13 bases lining up with TRBD2. This CDR3 has 16 amino acids. With V trimmed by 4 bases and J by 2 bases, 3 bases remained unmatched. The germline gives CDR1 MGHRA, CDR2 YSYEKL. CDR3 residues: CASSPGLAGFTDTQYF. CDR3 nucleotides: TGCGCCAGCAGCCCGGGACTAGCGGGGTTCACAGATACGCAGTATTTT.

In DNA, the CDR3 is TGTGCCAGTACCCGGGACAGGGGATCGAATTCACCCCTCCACTTT. Translation gives CASTRDRGSNSPLHF. The V gene is TRBV6-1, the J gene TRBJ1-6; 10 bases line up with TRBD1. Germline CDR1 and CDR2: MNHNS and SASEGT. V lost 9 bases and J lost 7; bases outside the gene matches: 9. The CDR3 consists of 15 residues.

The chain is built from TRBV5-5 and TRBJ2-5; 8 nucleotides match TRBD2. Per the germline V gene, CDR1 is SGHKS and CDR2 is YYEKEE (reference sequence). J gave up 1 base and V 1 base, and 0 bases lay outside the gene matches. The length of the CDR3 is 14 residues. CDR3 sequence reads: CASSLTSGQETQYF. For the CDR3, the DNA is TGTGCCAGCAGCTTGACTAGCGGCCAAGAGACCCAGTACTTC. Supplemented by reference TRBV5-5 and TRBJ2-5, the full variable domain reads DAGVTQSPTHLIKTRGQQVTLRCSPISGHKSVSWYQQVLGQGPQFIFQYYEKEERGRGNFPDRFSARQFPNYSSELNVNALLLGDSALYLCASSLTSGQETQYFGPGTRLLVL.

The genes are TRBV7-2 and TRBJ2-5; possible D gene TRBD1, 6 bases. The CDR3 is 15 amino acids. Germline values: CDR1 SGHTA, CDR2 FQGNSA. Deletions cut 1 base from V and 5 bases from J, with 14 bases between. The CDR3 DNA reads TGTGCCAGCAGCTTAGGGGGGCAGGGTCGGGAGACCCAGTACTTC. It codes for CASSLGGQGRETQYF.

As for this clone: Other DNA sequences in the sample encode the same CDR3. The chain couples TRBV23-1 to TRBJ2-7, with 7 nucleotides matching TRBD2. TRBV23-1 is sorted into the ORF group, with uncertain function. After removal of 11 bases from V and 5 bases from J, the junction contained 9 bases not matched to a gene. The CDR3 totals 12 residues. CDR3 nucleotides: TGCGCCCGCCAAGTCGGGGGGAACGAGCAGTACGTC. It codes for CARQVGGNEQYV.